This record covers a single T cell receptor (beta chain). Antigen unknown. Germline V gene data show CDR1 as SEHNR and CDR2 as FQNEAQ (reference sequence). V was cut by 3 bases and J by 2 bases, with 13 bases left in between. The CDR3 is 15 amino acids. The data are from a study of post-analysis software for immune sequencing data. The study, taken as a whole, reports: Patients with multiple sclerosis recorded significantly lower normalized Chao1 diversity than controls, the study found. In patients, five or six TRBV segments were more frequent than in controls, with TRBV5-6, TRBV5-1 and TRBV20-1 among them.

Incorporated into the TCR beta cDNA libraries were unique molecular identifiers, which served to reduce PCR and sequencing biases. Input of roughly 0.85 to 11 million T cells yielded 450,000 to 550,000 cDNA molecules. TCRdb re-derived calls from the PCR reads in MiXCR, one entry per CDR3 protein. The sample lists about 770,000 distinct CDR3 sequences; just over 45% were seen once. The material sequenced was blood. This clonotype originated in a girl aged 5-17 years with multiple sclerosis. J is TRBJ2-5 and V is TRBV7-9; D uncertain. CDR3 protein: CASSLGKGFQETQYF. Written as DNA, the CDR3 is TGTGCCAGCAGCTTGGGGAAAGGATTTCAAGAGACCCAGTACTTC.